The following is a TCR beta chain sequence with its context. The CDR3 spans 15 residues. The V gene end was trimmed by 0 bases and the J gene end by 5 bases; junction bases not matched to a gene: 6. CDR1 is SGHTA and CDR2 is FQGNSA in the germline V gene. The protocol was immunoSEQ multiplex PCR, while the TCRdb copy is restricted to in-frame clones and leaves out a portion. The sample yields approximately 300,000 clones, roughly 91% seen once. The source of the sample is a study of blood T cell repertoires in COVID-19. This chain uses TRBV7-2 with TRBJ1-2, with 7 bases aligning to TRBD1. The source is a man aged 45-60 years with active or convalescent COVID-19. Sequenced: peripheral blood. CDR3 protein: CASSLAGTVGYGYTF. CDR3 bases: TGTGCCAGCAGCTTAGCGGGGACAGTTGGGTATGGCTACACCTTC.